This T cell receptor beta chain was identified during a study of Ad26.COV2.S vaccination and SARS-CoV-2 variants. This CDR3 has 14 amino acids. Germline V gene lookup returns CDR1 LGHDT and CDR2 YNNKEL (reference sequence). V lost 4 bases and J lost 2; bases outside the gene matches: 4. Worth noting for this clone: What it recognizes is unknown.

Treatment of the sample: around 19 received Ad26.COV2.S at low or high dose, single or two shots; 5 received placebo; per-sample allocation not given. Day 63 after the first injection of vaccine or placebo was the sampling time. Boston hosted the donor, who was an adult aged 18-55 years. The study's findings and limits: Substantial breadth in spike-specific CD8+ and CD4+ T cell responses was reportedly seen after vaccination.

The table came from immunoSEQ multiplex PCR; TCRdb's copy has only in-frame clones and leaves some out. The sample consists of 300,000 to 400,000 clones, more than 70% of them appearing once. The source material was peripheral blood, sampled in a trial of Ad26.COV2.S vaccine versus placebo. The sequence was collected from a person between 18 and 59 years old who received the Ad26.COV2.S COVID-19 vaccine or a placebo. The rearrangement links TRBV3-1 (or the pseudogene TRBV3-2) to TRBJ1-2; TRBD1 matches at 7 bases. The CDR3: CASSPLQGNYGYTF. The CDR3 DNA follows: TGTGCCAGCAGCCCTTTACAGGGGAACTATGGCTACACCTTC.